The 24 T cell receptor beta chains below all came from one sample that was sequenced in a study of control samples from healthy donors and cancer patients. TCRdb keeps only in-frame clones here, not all; method: immunoSEQ multiplex PCR. Of roughly 120,000 clones listed, about 89% are singletons. The specimen was blood. The source is a woman between 18 and 30 years old in good health.

The CDR3 sequence is CATQDTRAPNTGELFF. As DNA, the CDR3 is TGTGCCACGCAAGACACAAGGGCGCCTAACACCGGGGAGCTGTTTTTT. The chain is built from TRBV24-1 and TRBJ2-2; no reliable D call. Germline CDR1 KGHDR, CDR2 SFDVKD. The ends were cut back, 10 bases at V and 2 bases at J, with 19 bases in the middle. CDR3 length: 16 residues.

V gene TRBV5-1 combines with J gene TRBJ1-3; 7 nucleotides line up with TRBD1. This CDR3 is 17 amino acids long. Germline lookup yields CDR1 SGHRS and CDR2 YFSETQ. After removal of 3 bases from V and 0 bases from J, the junction contained 9 bases not matched to a gene. The CDR3 reads CASSYNTGVLSGNTIYF. CDR3 bases: TGCGCCAGCAGCTATAACACAGGGGTACTCTCTGGAAACACCATATATTTT. Full variable domain (missing parts from reference TRBV5-1 and TRBJ1-3): KAGVTQTPRYLIKTRGQQVTLSCSPISGHRSVSWYQQTPGQGLQFLFEYFSETQRNKGNFPGRFSGRQFSNSRSEMNVSTLELGDSALYLCASSYNTGVLSGNTIYFGEGSWLTVV.

This rearrangement joins TRBV27 to TRBJ2-3; no clear D gene. Germline CDR1 is MNHEY and CDR2 is SMNVEV (reference sequence). This CDR3 has 13 residues. V lost 3 bases to trimming and J lost 4 bases, with 8 bases between them. The CDR3 nucleotides read TGTGCCAGCAGTTTGATTGGGGCAGATACGCAGTATTTT. Its protein is CASSLIGADTQYF.

This clone was observed a few times. This chain links TRBV5-5 with TRBJ1-3, with D unresolved. The germline V gene encodes CDR1 SGHKS and CDR2 YYEKEE (reference sequence). This CDR3 is 15 amino acids long. V was shortened by 0 bases and J by 0 bases, with 7 bases between the two germline ends. The DNA for the CDR3 is TGTGCCAGCAGCTTGGACGGAATCTCTGGAAACACCATATATTTT. Translated: CASSLDGISGNTIYF.

This sequence joins TRBV28 and TRBJ1-1, with a tentative D call TRBD1 (6 bases). The V gene's germline CDR1 is MDHEN and CDR2 SYDVKM. The CDR3 is 13 amino acids. Trimming took 5 bases from V and 6 from J, leaving 13 bases between them. The CDR3 DNA sequence: TGTGCCAGCAGTCAAACAGGGCTCCCTGAAGCTTTCTTT. It is translated as CASSQTGLPEAFF.

The rearrangement links TRBV9 to TRBJ2-1; 8 bases agree with TRBD2. V dropped 1 base and J dropped 0; count of bases not matched to a gene: 3. This CDR3 is built from 16 residues. From germline, CDR1 is SGDLS and CDR2 YYNGEE. The CDR3 loop is CASSVTGTSSYNEQFF. The CDR3 DNA sequence: TGTGCCAGCAGCGTAACCGGGACTAGCTCCTACAATGAGCAGTTCTTC. The full variable domain, rest sourced from reference TRBV9 and TRBJ2-1, is DSGVTQTPKHLITATGQRVTLRCSPRSGDLSVYWYQQSLDQGLQFLIQYYNGEERAKGNILERFSAQQFPDLHSELNLSSLELGDSALYFCASSVTGTSSYNEQFFGPGTRLTVL.

CDR3 sequence (DNA): TGCAGCGTTGAGTCAGGGGTGGATACGCAGTATTTT. Translation gives CSVESGVDTQYF. The rearrangement joins TRBV29-1 to TRBJ2-3; D possibly corresponds to TRBD1 (6 bases). The germline V and J ends were trimmed by 3 bases and 6 bases, with 10 bases remaining between them. This CDR3 has 12 amino acids. Germline V gives CDR1 SQVTM, CDR2 ANQGSEA.

With regard to this clone: The junction and the germline gene differ at one end; a read error may be behind it. The V and J genes are TRBV4-2 and TRBJ2-7, with D possibly TRBD1 on 6 matching bases. CDR1 and CDR2 from the germline V gene are LGHNA and YNFKEQ. This CDR3 is built from 15 residues. The CDR3 coding sequence is TGTGTCAGCAGCCAAGATCGGGACACGGCCTACGAGCAGTACTTC. It specifies CVSSQDRDTAYEQYF.

The gene calls are TRBV9 and TRBJ2-5; TRBD2 matches at 7 bases. Germline lookup yields CDR1 SGDLS and CDR2 YYNGEE. With 0 bases clipped from V and 2 bases from J, the junction kept 1 base outside the gene matches. The CDR3 spans 14 residues. The CDR3 coding sequence is TGTGCCAGCAGCGTAGTGGGGGGGCAAGAGACCCAGTACTTC. It translates to CASSVVGGQETQYF.

CDR3 nucleotide sequence: TGTGCCAGCAGCTTAAGGCGACTAGCGGGAGTTTCCGAGCAGTACTTC. This translates into CASSLRRLAGVSEQYF. The chain carries TRBV13 and TRBJ2-7; TRBD2 aligns across 12 bases. CDR3 length: 16 amino acids. V trimming: 2 bases; J trimming: 6 bases; junction bases outside the gene matches: 8. CDR1 and CDR2 from the germline V gene are PRHDT and FYEKMQ (reference sequence).

The chain links TRBV6-5 to TRBJ2-6; D is unclear. CDR1 MNHEY and CDR2 SVGAGI come from the germline V gene. Deletions cut 7 bases from V and 1 base from J, with 11 bases between. This CDR3 is built from 15 residues. In DNA, the CDR3 is TGTGCCAGCACCCGAGAAGGATCTGGGGCCAACGTCCTGACTTTC. Encoded protein: CASTREGSGANVLTF.

The genes are TRBV7-2 and TRBJ2-3, with 9 positions matching TRBD1. Trimming took 1 base from V and 2 from J; bases not matched to a gene: 7. Germline V lookup: CDR1 SGHTA, CDR2 FQGNSA. The CDR3 loop spans 17 amino acids. The CDR3 bases are TGTGCCAGCAGCTTAGTCAGTGGGACAGGGACCACAGATACGCAGTATTTT. Translated: CASSLVSGTGTTDTQYF.

The chain recombines TRBV5-6 with TRBJ1-5; D is uncertain. The germline gives CDR1 SGHDT, CDR2 YYEEEE. There are 14 residues in the CDR3. The V and J ends lost 4 bases and 9 bases respectively, with 17 bases between them. CDR3 nucleotide sequence: TGTGCCAGCAGCCGACCCCGGGTTTCGGGGCCCCAGCATTTT. Encoded protein: CASSRPRVSGPQHF.

The genes are TRBV14 and TRBJ1-4; 7 nucleotides match TRBD1. The CDR3 totals 17 residues. V dropped 0 bases and J dropped 2; count of bases not matched to a gene: 6. Germline values: CDR1 SGHDN, CDR2 FVKESK. The CDR3: CASSQETGLGTNEKLFF. CDR3 sequence (DNA): TGTGCCAGCAGCCAAGAGACAGGGTTGGGCACTAATGAAAAACTGTTTTTT.

CDR3 residues: CASSLDLDRGAYGYTF. The CDR3 nucleotides read TGTGCCAGCAGCCTAGATCTGGACAGGGGGGCCTATGGCTACACCTTC. J is TRBJ1-2 and V is TRBV5-4, with 10 positions matching TRBD1. CDR1 is SGHNT, CDR2 YYREEE, per germline (reference sequence). Trimming took 4 bases from V and 4 from J; bases not matched to a gene: 10. CDR3 size: 16 residues.

The rearrangement links TRBV28 to TRBJ2-4; possible D gene TRBD1, 5 bases. The germline CDR1 and CDR2 sequences are MDHEN and SYDVKM. The CDR3 spans 16 residues. Trimming stripped 6 bases from V and 0 bases from J, with 15 bases between. CDR3 coding DNA: TGTGCCAGCAGCTTAGGGGTAGTGGTAGCCAAAAACATTCAGTACTTC. It specifies CASSLGVVVAKNIQYF.

The gene calls are TRBV7-9 and TRBJ1-2; D is uncertain. Trimming cost V 11 bases and J 0 bases, with 19 bases left between them. This CDR3 contains 15 residues. Germline CDR1 SEHNR, CDR2 FQNEAQ (reference sequence). The CDR3, as DNA: TGTGCCGATGAGTTTTTGGACGATTCTAACTATGGCTACACCTTC. This encodes CADEFLDDSNYGYTF.

The chain joins TRBV5-1 to TRBJ2-6; tentative D call: TRBD1 (6 bases). This CDR3 spans 16 amino acids. Germline-derived CDR1 and CDR2 are SGHRS and YFSETQ. Trimming left V 3 bases short and J 4 bases short, with 14 bases between. CDR3 nucleotide sequence: TGCGCCAGCAGCTCCCATACAGGGTCCGGGGCCAACGTCCTGACTTTC. Protein sequence: CASSSHTGSGANVLTF.

The CDR3 DNA follows: TGTGCCAGCAGCTTAACCGGACTAGCGGGGTATAGAGATACGCAGTATTTT. This encodes CASSLTGLAGYRDTQYF. The V gene is TRBV7-2, the J gene TRBJ2-3, with TRBD2 identical over 12 bases. This CDR3 contains 17 residues. The ends lost 2 bases at V and 5 bases at J; junction bases unmatched: 8. Germline CDR1 is SGHTA and CDR2 is FQGNSA.

CDR3 nucleotides: TGTGCCAGCAGTCTCCAGGGGACCCTGTTAGATACGCAGTATTTT. It yields the protein CASSLQGTLLDTQYF. The V gene is TRBV27, the J gene TRBJ2-3; D is perhaps TRBD1 (6 bases). Trimming stripped 5 bases from V and 5 bases from J, with 17 bases between. CDR1 and CDR2 from the germline V gene are MNHEY and SMNVEV (reference sequence). The CDR3 consists of 15 residues.

The chain joins TRBV7-9 to TRBJ2-1; D is ambiguous. V dropped 5 bases and J dropped 5 bases, with 4 bases sitting between them. The CDR3 is 11 amino acids. Germline V gene lookup returns CDR1 SEHNR and CDR2 FQNEAQ (reference sequence). DNA for the CDR3: TGTGCCAGCAGCCAAGACAATGAGCAGTTCTTC. Its protein is CASSQDNEQFF.

This clone was seen a single time. The chain recombines TRBV27 with TRBJ2-2, with D perhaps assigned TRBD1 or TRBD2 (5 bases each). This CDR3 comprises 14 residues. The ends were cut back, 6 bases at V and 0 bases at J, with 8 bases in the middle. Germline assignment: CDR1 MNHEY and CDR2 SMNVEV (reference sequence). The CDR3 is CASRGVANTGELFF. The CDR3 nucleotides read TGTGCCAGCAGGGGGGTCGCGAACACCGGGGAGCTGTTTTTT.

This clone has just one count. This rearrangement joins TRBV4-3 to TRBJ2-3, with 9 bases that match TRBD1. Trimming removed 0 bases from V and 4 bases from J; junction bases left unmatched: 5. Germline V CDR1 and CDR2: LGHNA, YSLEER. The CDR3 runs to 16 residues. CDR3 in amino acids: CASSQDLRTGADTQYF. The CDR3 nucleotides read TGCGCCAGCAGCCAAGATCTTAGGACAGGGGCAGATACGCAGTATTTT.

This chain links TRBV5-1 with TRBJ2-3; TRBD2 aligns across 10 bases. The V gene end was trimmed by 7 bases and the J gene end by 7 bases; junction bases not matched to a gene: 21. The CDR3 extends over 18 amino acids. Germline CDR1 and CDR2: SGHRS and YFSETQ. CDR3 sequence: CASSRASGSGPGVNTQYF. The CDR3 DNA follows: TGCGCCAGCTCTAGGGCTAGCGGGAGCGGCCCGGGGGTAAATACGCAGTATTTT.